The present T cell receptor beta chain was sequenced within a study of CD8+CD57+ T cells in acquired aplastic anemia. Study-level background: Mean yield of DNA from sorted CD4+ and CD8+ cells was approximately 3 ug. Study-wide points: It was found that under 30 CD8+ CDR3 sequences were shared between patients and controls.

A note on this clonotype: What it recognizes is unknown.

CDR3 and TCR beta VDJ profiling relied on a genomic DNA template. MiXCR, applied by TCRdb to the reads, yields one record per CDR3 protein. The sample yields some 92,000 distinct CDR3 sequences, about 67% seen once. This CDR3 is 13 amino acids long. The germline V gene encodes CDR1 SGHTA and CDR2 FQGNSA. V was cut by 2 bases and J by 6 bases, with 11 bases left in between. Patients selected for sequencing had displayed CD8+CD57+ cell expansion by flow cytometry. The clonotype comes from a human donor with aplastic anemia. The chain carries TRBV7-2 and TRBJ2-7; weak D call: TRBD2 (5 bases). Input material: sorted CD4+, CD8+, or CD8+CD57+ T cells (not recorded which) from PBMCs. CDR3 region: CASSLSSLGEQYF. CDR3 coding DNA: TGTGCCAGCAGCTTATCTAGCCTGGGCGAGCAGTACTTC. Combining the CDR3 with reference TRBV7-2 and TRBJ2-7 gives the whole variable domain GAGVSQSPSNKVTEKGKDVELRCDPISGHTALYWYRQSLGQGLEFLIYFQGNSAPDKSGLPSDRFSAERTGGSVSTLTIQRTQQEDSAVYLCASSLSSLGEQYFGPGTRLTVT.